The 18 T cell receptor beta chains below all came from one sample that was sequenced in a study of CD8 T cells in ankylosing spondylitis. Findings and limits, study-wide: A motif in TCR beta, a set of about eight highly homologous variants, appeared characteristic of ankylosing spondylitis blood.

Their recognized antigens are unknown. TCRdb passed the 5' RACE reads through MiXCR, listing each CDR3 protein once. The sample records around 770,000 distinct CDR3 sequences, about 10% being singletons. The sequenced sample was blood, either unsorted or a sorted T cell fraction (not recorded which). These receptors all stem from a male donor with ankylosing spondylitis.

The chain links TRBV20-1 to TRBJ2-5; D perhaps matches TRBD2 (7 bases). CDR1 is DFQATT and CDR2 is SNEGSKA in the germline V gene (reference sequence). Trimming took off 6 bases at V and 0 bases at J, with 14 bases between the two ends. This CDR3 is built from 14 residues. The CDR3 protein is CSATDSGNQETQYF. The DNA of the CDR3 is TGCAGTGCCACGGACAGCGGGAACCAAGAGACCCAGTACTTC.

The rearrangement joins TRBV28 to TRBJ2-1; 10 positions match TRBD2. This CDR3 is 14 amino acids long. After removal of 5 bases from V and 6 bases from J, the junction contained 4 bases not matched to a gene. The germline gives CDR1 MDHEN, CDR2 SYDVKM. DNA of the CDR3: TGTGCCAGCAGTAAGTCTAGCGGGGGCAATGAGCAGTTCTTC. Translation gives CASSKSSGGNEQFF.

This chain connects TRBV20-1 to TRBJ2-1, with D unresolved. V gave up 5 bases and J gave up 7 bases, with 6 bases separating them. Germline lookup yields CDR1 DFQATT and CDR2 SNEGSKA (reference sequence). The CDR3 totals 10 residues. CDR3 in amino acids: CSADKNEQFF. The CDR3 DNA reads as TGCAGTGCTGATAAAAATGAGCAGTTCTTC.

This clonotype was counted only a few times. The rearrangement joins TRBV18 to TRBJ1-6; D is ambiguous. The CDR3 extends over 13 amino acids. V gave up 2 bases and J gave up 7 bases, with 6 bases separating them. Germline V gene sequence: CDR1 KGHSH, CDR2 LQKENI. CDR3 protein: CASSPEENSPLHF. Here the CDR3 DNA reads TGTGCCAGCTCACCAGAGGAGAATTCACCCCTCCACTTT.

This clonotype was found a few times. The chain uses TRBV6-2 or TRBV6-3 and TRBJ2-1; TRBD2 matches 7 bases. J gave up 3 bases and V 4 bases, and 9 bases lay outside the gene matches. The CDR3 covers 16 residues. Germline-derived CDR1 and CDR2 are MNHEY and SVGEGT. Here the CDR3 reads CASSFPERDFYNEQFF. The CDR3 region has the DNA TGTGCCAGCAGTTTCCCCGAGCGGGACTTCTACAATGAGCAGTTCTTC.

The V and J genes are TRBV29-1 and TRBJ2-3; the match to TRBD2 covers 8 bases. V lost 5 bases to trimming and J lost 2 bases; unmatched junction nucleotides: 9. CDR3 length: 15 residues. Germline loops: CDR1 SQVTM, CDR2 ANQGSEA. The CDR3 loop reads CSVLRRGGNTDTQYF. CDR3 bases: TGCAGCGTTCTGAGACGCGGGGGGAACACAGATACGCAGTATTTT.

This clonotype was counted ten times or more. The chain links TRBV7-2 to TRBJ1-1; D ambiguous. This CDR3 contains 15 residues. V was clipped by 3 bases and J by 1 base, with 12 bases between them. Germline CDR1 SGHTA, CDR2 FQGNSA. The DNA for the CDR3 is TGTGCCAGCAGCTTGTTCGAGGCGGGGAACACTGAAGCTTTCTTT. It is translated as CASSLFEAGNTEAFF.

This clonotype has a count of ten or more. This chain connects TRBV20-1 to TRBJ2-3; D not certain. This CDR3 comprises 13 residues. The germline V and J ends were trimmed by 6 bases and 1 base, with 11 bases remaining between them. CDR1 is DFQATT, CDR2 SNEGSKA, per germline (reference sequence). This CDR3 is CSAEGPGTDTQYF. The CDR3 DNA sequence: TGCAGTGCGGAAGGGCCGGGCACAGATACGCAGTATTTT.

This clonotype turned up a few times. The gene calls are TRBV28 and TRBJ2-5, with TRBD1 matching over 9 bases. This CDR3 comprises 14 residues. Germline-derived CDR1 and CDR2 are MDHEN and SYDVKM. The J segment lost 5 bases and the V segment lost 6 bases, leaving 7 bases of the junction unmatched. The CDR3: CASSPDRGKETQYF. CDR3 sequence (DNA): TGTGCCAGCAGCCCCGACAGGGGGAAGGAGACCCAGTACTTC.

This clonotype was picked up a small number of times. The chain couples TRBV4-3 to TRBJ2-2; tentative D call: TRBD2 (5 bases). The CDR3 loop spans 16 amino acids. Germline V gene lookup returns CDR1 LGHNA and CDR2 YSLEER. V gave up 2 bases and J gave up 3 bases, with 13 bases separating them. Here the CDR3 DNA reads TGCGCCAGCAGCCAACTCCCGGGAAGGGACACCGGGGAGCTGTTTTTT. The encoded protein is CASSQLPGRDTGELFF.

The chain is built from TRBV18 and TRBJ2-1; 8 nucleotides line up with TRBD1. The CDR3 runs to 15 residues. V lost 1 base to trimming and J lost 4 bases; unmatched junction nucleotides: 3. Germline V gene data show CDR1 as KGHSH and CDR2 as LQKENI. The CDR3 DNA sequence: TGTGCCAGCTCACCACGACAGGGGATTTACAATGAGCAGTTCTTC. It encodes CASSPRQGIYNEQFF. The full variable domain, in which reference TRBV18 and TRBJ2-1 provide the parts outside the CDR3, is NAGVMQNPRHLVRRRGQEARLRCSPMKGHSHVYWYRQLPEEGLKFMVYLQKENIIDESGMPKERFSAEFPKEGPSILRIQQVVRGDSAAYFCASSPRQGIYNEQFFGPGTRLTVL.

The table lists this clonotype with a few counts. This chain connects TRBV7-2 to TRBJ2-5, with D tentatively TRBD2 (6 bases). CDR3 length equals 17 residues. The V end lost 2 bases, the J end lost 4 bases, and 20 bases lay between the germline ends. Germline-derived CDR1 and CDR2 are SGHTA and FQGNSA. CDR3 sequence (DNA): TGTGCCAGCAGCTTACGTAGTTCTGGAGGGTATACAGAGACCCAGTACTTC. Translation: CASSLRSSGGYTETQYF. Full variable domain (remainder filled in from reference TRBV7-2 and TRBJ2-5): GAGVSQSPSNKVTEKGKDVELRCDPISGHTALYWYRQSLGQGLEFLIYFQGNSAPDKSGLPSDRFSAERTGGSVSTLTIQRTQQEDSAVYLCASSLRSSGGYTETQYFGPGTRLLVL.

Regarding this clonotype: As the CDR3 is not closed by the conserved phenylalanine or tryptophan, this likely results from a read error. V and J are TRBV12-3 or TRBV12-4 and TRBJ1-1; D unclear. V lost 1 base, J lost 6 bases, and 3 bases lay in between. The CDR3 runs 11 residues. CDR3 residues: CASSLVAEAFL. DNA for the CDR3: TGTGCCAGCAGTTTAGTCGCTGAAGCTTTCCTT.

This rearrangement joins TRBV27 to TRBJ2-4, with a possible D match to TRBD1 (6 bases). The germline V gene has CDR1 MNHEY and CDR2 SMNVEV (reference sequence). This CDR3 contains 15 residues. V gave up 2 bases and J gave up 3 bases, with 11 bases separating them. The CDR3: CASSLGGTHKNIQYF. The CDR3 DNA reads as TGTGCCAGCAGTTTAGGGGGCACCCACAAAAACATTCAGTACTTC.

This chain uses TRBV20-1 with TRBJ2-7; D is uncertain. With 6 bases removed from V and 2 bases from J, the gap between germline ends came to 11 bases. This CDR3 has 12 amino acids. The germline V gene encodes CDR1 DFQATT and CDR2 SNEGSKA (reference sequence). The CDR3 DNA reads as TGCAGTGCACAGACTTCCACCTACGAGCAGTACTTC. Encoded protein: CSAQTSTYEQYF.

This chain uses TRBV20-1 with TRBJ1-5; perhaps TRBD1 as D (5 bases). The V gene lost 1 base and the J gene lost 7 bases, with 20 bases spanning the gap. The CDR3 covers 16 residues. CDR1 and CDR2 (germline): DFQATT, SNEGSKA (reference sequence). In nucleotides, the CDR3 is TGCAGTGCTAGAGGTCGCTTCTTGGGGGGTCGACAGCCCCAGCATTTT. Its translation: CSARGRFLGGRQPQHF.

This clonotype showed up many times. V usage is TRBV7-8 and J usage is TRBJ2-4, with 7 bases aligning to TRBD2. The CDR3 loop spans 17 amino acids. J gave up 0 bases and V 5 bases, and 10 bases lay outside the gene matches. Germline V gene data show CDR1 as SGHVS and CDR2 as FQNEAQ. CDR3 sequence: CASSAGLNRLAKNIQYF. The CDR3 nucleotides are TGTGCCAGCAGCGCGGGACTAAACAGACTAGCCAAAAACATTCAGTACTTC.

A few counts support this clonotype. The CDR3 bases are TGCGCCAGCAGCGCCCGCTCCTTGGGGTATCGGGAAGCTTTCTTT. This translates into CASSARSLGYREAFF. This chain joins TRBV4-1 and TRBJ1-1; unclear D gene. Trimming left V 5 bases short and J 8 bases short, with 21 bases between. The CDR3 runs 15 residues. From germline, CDR1 is MGHRA and CDR2 YSYEKL.